Below, 5 T cell receptor beta chains from the same sample are listed, as sequenced in a study of cytotoxic CD8 clonotypes in ibrutinib-treated CLL. Here immunoSEQ multiplex PCR was the method, and the copy in TCRdb shows in-frame clones only, minus some. The profile shows roughly 330,000 clones, over 60% of them singletons. The source material was PBMCs, sampled after 36 months of ibrutinib treatment. These receptor sequences come from a human donor with chronic lymphocytic leukemia.

This clone has only a few counts. This rearrangement joins TRBV4-1 to TRBJ2-7; 11 bases match TRBD2. This CDR3 has 17 amino acids. The germline V gene has CDR1 MGHRA and CDR2 YSYEKL. The V and J ends lost 6 bases and 3 bases, in that order; junction bases with no gene match: 13. CDR3 DNA: TGCGCCAGCAGTCCTCCCTGGACTACTAGCGGGAGCTACGAGCAGTACTTC. Its translation: CASSPPWTTSGSYEQYF.

This chain connects TRBV9 to TRBJ1-3, with a weak D call TRBD1 (5 bases). This CDR3 is built from 14 residues. From germline, CDR1 is SGDLS and CDR2 YYNGEE. V lost 3 bases, J lost 2 bases, and 9 bases lay in between. For the CDR3, the DNA is TGTGCCAGCAGCGGGGGACTTACTGGAAACACCATATATTTT. It specifies CASSGGLTGNTIYF.

The chain combines TRBV19 with TRBJ2-2; D possibly uses TRBD1 or TRBD2 (5 bases each). Trimming took 6 bases from V and 2 from J, leaving 19 bases between them. CDR3 size: 17 residues. Germline V gene sequence: CDR1 LNHDA, CDR2 SQIVND (reference sequence). The CDR3 DNA reads as TGTGCCAGTAGGAGGGTTGGGACGTGGCTAAACACCGGGGAGCTGTTTTTT. Residues: CASRRVGTWLNTGELFF.

This sequence joins TRBV4-1 and TRBJ2-7; D perhaps matches TRBD2 (5 bases). Germline V gene lookup returns CDR1 MGHRA and CDR2 YSYEKL. CDR3 length equals 13 residues. Trimming removed 3 bases from V and 6 bases from J, with 12 bases in between. CDR3 amino acids: CASSHPGEGEQYF. DNA of the CDR3: TGCGCCAGCAGCCACCCTGGAGAGGGCGAGCAGTACTTC.

The gene calls are TRBV9 and TRBJ2-7; 9 bases line up with TRBD2. CDR3 length: 16 amino acids. Germline V CDR1 and CDR2: SGDLS, YYNGEE. The V segment lost 4 bases and the J segment 2 bases; nucleotides outside the gene matches: 10. The CDR3, as DNA: TGTGCCAGCAGCCCCCGGCTTCTAGCGGGACCCTACGAGCAGTACTTC. It encodes CASSPRLLAGPYEQYF.